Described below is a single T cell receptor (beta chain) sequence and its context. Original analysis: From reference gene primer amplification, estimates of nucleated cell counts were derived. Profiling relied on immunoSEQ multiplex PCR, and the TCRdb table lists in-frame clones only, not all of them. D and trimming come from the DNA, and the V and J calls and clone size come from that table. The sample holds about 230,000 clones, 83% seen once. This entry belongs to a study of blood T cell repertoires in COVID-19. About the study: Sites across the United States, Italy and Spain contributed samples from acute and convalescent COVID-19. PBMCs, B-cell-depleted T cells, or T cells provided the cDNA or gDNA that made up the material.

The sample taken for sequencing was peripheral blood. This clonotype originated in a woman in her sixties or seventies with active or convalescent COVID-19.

The DNA of the CDR3 is TGCGCCAGCAGCTGGCAGGGGGCGGTCCACGAGCAGTACTTC. It specifies CASSWQGAVHEQYF. The chain is built from TRBV5-1 and TRBJ2-7; the match to TRBD1 covers 8 bases. The J segment lost 5 bases and the V segment lost 3 bases, leaving 7 bases of the junction unmatched. This CDR3 has 14 amino acids. Per the germline V gene, CDR1 is SGHRS and CDR2 is YFSETQ.